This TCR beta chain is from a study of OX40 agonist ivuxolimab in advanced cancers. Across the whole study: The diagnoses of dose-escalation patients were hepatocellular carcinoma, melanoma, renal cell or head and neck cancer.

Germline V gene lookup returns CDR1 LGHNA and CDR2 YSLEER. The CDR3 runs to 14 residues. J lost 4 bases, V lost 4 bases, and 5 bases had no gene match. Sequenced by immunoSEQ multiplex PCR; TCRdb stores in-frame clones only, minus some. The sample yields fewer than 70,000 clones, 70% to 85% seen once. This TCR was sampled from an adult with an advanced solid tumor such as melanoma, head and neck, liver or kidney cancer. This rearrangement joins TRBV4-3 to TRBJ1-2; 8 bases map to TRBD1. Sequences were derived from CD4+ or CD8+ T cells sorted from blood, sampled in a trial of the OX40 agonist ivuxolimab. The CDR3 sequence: CASSRSGGLYGYTF. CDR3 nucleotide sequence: TGCGCCAGCAGCCGGTCAGGGGGCCTCTATGGCTACACCTTC.